The T cell receptor beta chain described here comes from a study of Tregs in tolerant kidney transplant recipients. Study background: A 3-day belatacept mixed lymphocyte reaction, sometimes plus 5-day graft donor restimulation, preceded CD4+CD25+CD127- sorting.

Only in-frame clones appear in the TCRdb table, and some are missing; sequencing was by immunoSEQ multiplex PCR. The sample lists 25,000 to 35,000 clones; about 79% were seen once. From germline, CDR1 is SGDLS and CDR2 YYNGEE. The CDR3 is made up of 14 amino acids. With 3 bases clipped from V and 5 bases from J, the junction kept 7 bases outside the gene matches. For this clone: Antigen unknown.

This clonotype originated in a human donor in good health. Sample: Tregs from blood cultured with allogeneic cells. The genes are TRBV9 and TRBJ1-2, with 7 positions matching TRBD1. CDR3 nucleotides: TGTGCCAGCAGCGCGGGGACAGTAGATTATGGCTACACCTTC. Protein product: CASSAGTVDYGYTF.